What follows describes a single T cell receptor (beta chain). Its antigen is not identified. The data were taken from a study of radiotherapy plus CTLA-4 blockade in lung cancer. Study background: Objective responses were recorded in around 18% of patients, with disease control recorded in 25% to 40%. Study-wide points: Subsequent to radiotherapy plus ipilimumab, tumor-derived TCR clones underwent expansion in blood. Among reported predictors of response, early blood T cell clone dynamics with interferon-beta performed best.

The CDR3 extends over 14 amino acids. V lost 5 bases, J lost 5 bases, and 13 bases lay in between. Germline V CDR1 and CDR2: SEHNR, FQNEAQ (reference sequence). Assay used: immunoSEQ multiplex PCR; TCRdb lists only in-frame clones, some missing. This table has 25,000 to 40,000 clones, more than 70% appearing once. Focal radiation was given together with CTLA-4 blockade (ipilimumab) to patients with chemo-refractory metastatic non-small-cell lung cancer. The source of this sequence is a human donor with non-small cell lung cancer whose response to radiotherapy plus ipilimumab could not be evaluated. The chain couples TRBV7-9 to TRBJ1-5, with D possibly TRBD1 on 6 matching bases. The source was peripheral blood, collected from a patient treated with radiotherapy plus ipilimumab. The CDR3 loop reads CASSPQGVYQPQHF. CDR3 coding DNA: TGTGCCAGCAGCCCACAGGGAGTCTATCAGCCCCAGCATTTT.